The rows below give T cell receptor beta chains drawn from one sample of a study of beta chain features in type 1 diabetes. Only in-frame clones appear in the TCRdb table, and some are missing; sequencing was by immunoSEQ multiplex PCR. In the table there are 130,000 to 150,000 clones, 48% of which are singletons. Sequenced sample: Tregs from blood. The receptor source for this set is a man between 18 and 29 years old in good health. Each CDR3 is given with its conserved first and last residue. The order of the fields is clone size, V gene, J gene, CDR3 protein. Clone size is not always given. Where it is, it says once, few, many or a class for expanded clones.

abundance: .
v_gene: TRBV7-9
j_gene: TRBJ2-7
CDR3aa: CASSLAGLAITHEQYF

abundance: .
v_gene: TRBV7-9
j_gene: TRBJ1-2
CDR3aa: CASSPRADYGYTF

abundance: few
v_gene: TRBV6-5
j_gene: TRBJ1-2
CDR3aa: CASRLTGATNYGYTF

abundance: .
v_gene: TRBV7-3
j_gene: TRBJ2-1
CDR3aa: CASSSKSGRSYNEQFF

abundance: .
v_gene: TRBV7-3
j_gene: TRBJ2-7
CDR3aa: CASSLGLAGGLPPYEQYF

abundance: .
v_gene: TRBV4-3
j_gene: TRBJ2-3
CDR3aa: CASSQGPGTDTQYF

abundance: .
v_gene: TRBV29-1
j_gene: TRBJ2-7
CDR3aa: CSAVTGFFYEQYF

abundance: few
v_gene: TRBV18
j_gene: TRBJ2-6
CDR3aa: CASSPGQVFISGANVLTF

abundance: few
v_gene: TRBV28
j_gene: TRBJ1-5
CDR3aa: CASSQWAGTGDSNQPQHF

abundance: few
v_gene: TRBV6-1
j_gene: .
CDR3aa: CASSELTGDPYEQYF

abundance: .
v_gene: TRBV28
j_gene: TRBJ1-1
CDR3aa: CASYPGGTGVRNTEAFF

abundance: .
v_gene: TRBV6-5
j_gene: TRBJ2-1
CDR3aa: CASSWAGRSGRDKQFF

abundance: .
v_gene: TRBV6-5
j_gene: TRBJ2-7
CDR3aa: CASSYSAGGSYEQYF

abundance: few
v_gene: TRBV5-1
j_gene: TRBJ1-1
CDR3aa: CASSFFSGDGNTEAFF

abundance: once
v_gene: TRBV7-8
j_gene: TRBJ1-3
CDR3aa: CASSPKQFSGNTIYF

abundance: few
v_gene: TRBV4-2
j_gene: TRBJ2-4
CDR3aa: CASSQASLAKNIQYF

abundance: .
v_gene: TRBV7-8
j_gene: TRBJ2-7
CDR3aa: CASSLDQGRFYEQYF

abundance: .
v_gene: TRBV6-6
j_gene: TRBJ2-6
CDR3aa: CASSYSGRAGANVLTF

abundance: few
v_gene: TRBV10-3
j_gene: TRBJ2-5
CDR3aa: CATMAGGETQYF

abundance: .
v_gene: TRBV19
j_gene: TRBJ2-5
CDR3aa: CASSSDRGLGETQYF

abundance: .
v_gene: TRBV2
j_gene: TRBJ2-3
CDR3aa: CASSQTRSTDTQYF

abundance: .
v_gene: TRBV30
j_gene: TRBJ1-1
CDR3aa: CAWGTGRYTEAFF

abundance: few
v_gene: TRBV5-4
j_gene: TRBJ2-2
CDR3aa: CASSLLKQGAGELFF

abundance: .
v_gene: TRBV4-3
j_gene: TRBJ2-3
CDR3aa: CASSQDGAAGHRDTQYF

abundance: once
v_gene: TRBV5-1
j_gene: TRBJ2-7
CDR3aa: CASSYPNSGRAVYEQYF

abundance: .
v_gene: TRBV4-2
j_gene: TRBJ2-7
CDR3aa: CASSQDPGIYEQYF

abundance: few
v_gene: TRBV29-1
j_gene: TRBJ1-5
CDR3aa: CSVGDEKSQPQHF